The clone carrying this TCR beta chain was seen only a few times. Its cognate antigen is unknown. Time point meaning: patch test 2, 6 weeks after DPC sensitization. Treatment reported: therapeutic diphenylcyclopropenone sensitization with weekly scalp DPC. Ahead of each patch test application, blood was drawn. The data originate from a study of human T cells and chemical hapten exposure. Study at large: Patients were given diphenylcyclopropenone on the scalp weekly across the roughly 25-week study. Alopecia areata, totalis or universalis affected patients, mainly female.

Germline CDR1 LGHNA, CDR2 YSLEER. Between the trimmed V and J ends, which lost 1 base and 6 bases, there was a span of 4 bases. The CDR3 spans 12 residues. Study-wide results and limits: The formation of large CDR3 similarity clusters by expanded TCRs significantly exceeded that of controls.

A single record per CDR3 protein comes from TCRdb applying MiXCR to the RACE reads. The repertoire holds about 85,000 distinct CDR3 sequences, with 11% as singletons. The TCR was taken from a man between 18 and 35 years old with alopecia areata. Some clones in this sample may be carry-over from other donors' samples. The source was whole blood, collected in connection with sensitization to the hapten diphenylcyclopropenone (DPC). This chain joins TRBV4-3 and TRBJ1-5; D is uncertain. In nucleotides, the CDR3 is TGCGCCAGCAGCCAAGGGGTTCAGCCCCAGCATTTT. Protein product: CASSQGVQPQHF.